Shown below are 11 T cell receptor beta chains from a single sample sequenced in a study of blood T cell repertoires in COVID-19. Clones were read by immunoSEQ multiplex PCR, and TCRdb kept only the in-frame ones, dropping some. In the table there are 150,000 to 200,000 clones, 65% to 85% of which are singletons. Sequencing was carried out using peripheral blood. Receptors were obtained from a woman between 35 and 50 years old with COVID-19, enrolled during active disease.

The gene calls are TRBV28 and TRBJ1-1; TRBD1 matches 10 bases. CDR1 MDHEN and CDR2 SYDVKM come from the germline V gene. Unmatched junction bases numbered 10, after V lost 8 bases and J lost 1 base. This CDR3 spans 16 amino acids. The CDR3 spells CASGVYGTGENTEAFF. The DNA for the CDR3 is TGTGCCAGCGGGGTATACGGGACAGGGGAGAACACTGAAGCTTTCTTT.

This clone was detected only a few times. This chain joins TRBV12-3 or TRBV12-4 and TRBJ2-3, with D unclear. The CDR3 length is 12 residues. V was pared by 1 base and J by 10 bases, with 9 bases between. The CDR3 DNA reads TGTGCCAGCAGTTTAGGCTCGGTCGCGCAGTATTTT. Translating gives CASSLGSVAQYF.

The gene calls are TRBV7-9 and TRBJ2-7; 7 bases are a match to TRBD1. There are 13 residues in the CDR3. With 5 bases clipped from V and 3 bases from J, the junction kept 4 bases outside the gene matches. In germline, CDR1 is SEHNR, CDR2 FQNEAQ (reference sequence). In DNA form, the CDR3 reads TGTGCCAGCAGCCCAGGACAGGTCTACGAGCAGTACTTC. Amino acid sequence: CASSPGQVYEQYF.

This clone was seen a few times. V and J are TRBV19 and TRBJ2-7, with TRBD1 identical over 9 bases. CDR1 is LNHDA, CDR2 SQIVND, per germline (reference sequence). With V trimmed by 5 bases and J by 2 bases, 4 bases remained unmatched. The CDR3 extends over 14 amino acids. CDR3 protein: CASSWGQGAYEQYF. CDR3 coding DNA: TGTGCCAGTAGTTGGGGACAGGGAGCCTACGAGCAGTACTTC.

This chain uses TRBV5-6 with TRBJ1-1; 9 bases line up with TRBD1. The CDR3 is 14 amino acids. CDR1 SGHDT and CDR2 YYEEEE come from the germline V gene. Trimming took 5 bases from V and 5 from J; bases not matched to a gene: 7. In nucleotides, the CDR3 is TGTGCCAGCAGACCGGGACAGGGTTTGACTGAAGCTTTCTTT. Translating gives CASRPGQGLTEAFF.

There are a few counts of this clone. J is TRBJ2-5 and V is TRBV5-5; 12 bases are a match to TRBD2. The germline V gene has CDR1 SGHKS and CDR2 YYEKEE (reference sequence). The CDR3 is 15 amino acids. With 4 bases clipped from V and 3 bases from J, the junction kept 4 bases outside the gene matches. Here the CDR3 reads CASSPRTSGEETQYF. The CDR3 nucleotides are TGTGCCAGCAGCCCCCGGACTAGCGGGGAAGAGACCCAGTACTTC.

This rearrangement joins TRBV6-5 to TRBJ1-1; D gene uncertain. Trimming removed 0 bases from V and 0 bases from J, with 8 bases in between. Germline lookup yields CDR1 MNHEY and CDR2 SVGAGI. The CDR3 runs 15 residues. CDR3 sequence reads: CASSYSRYLNTEAFF. For the CDR3, the DNA is TGTGCCAGCAGTTACTCACGGTACCTGAACACTGAAGCTTTCTTT.

The gene calls are TRBV6-4 and TRBJ1-6, with 11 bases fitting TRBD1. The V gene end was trimmed by 2 bases and the J gene end by 9 bases; junction bases not matched to a gene: 3. Germline CDR1 is MRHNA and CDR2 is SNTAGT. The CDR3 runs to 15 residues. CDR3 residues: CASSDRGTGGSPLHF. The CDR3 DNA reads as TGTGCCAGCAGTGACAGAGGGACAGGGGGTTCACCCCTCCACTTT.

The chain couples TRBV4-1 to TRBJ2-1, with a weak D call TRBD2 (5 bases). The CDR3 totals 14 residues. The V gene's germline CDR1 is MGHRA and CDR2 YSYEKL. With 0 bases removed from V and 9 bases from J, the gap between germline ends came to 12 bases. The CDR3 DNA reads TGCGCCAGCAGCCAAGATTTTTCCACTAGTGAGCAGTTCTTC. This sequence encodes CASSQDFSTSEQFF.

This chain links TRBV6-5 with TRBJ1-6; possible D gene TRBD1, 5 bases. Looked up from germline, CDR1 is MNHEY and CDR2 is SVGAGI. This CDR3 is built from 14 residues. The V end lost 8 bases, the J end lost 7 bases, and 15 bases lay between the germline ends. This CDR3 reads CASPQGTENSPLHF. The CDR3 bases are TGTGCCAGCCCCCAGGGAACGGAGAATTCACCCCTCCACTTT.

This clone has a handful of counts. The chain has TRBV27 and TRBJ1-5; 7 positions agree with TRBD1. The CDR3 spans 13 residues. In germline, CDR1 is MNHEY, CDR2 SMNVEV (reference sequence). Trimming removed 4 bases from V and 6 bases from J; junction bases left unmatched: 3. In DNA, the CDR3 is TGTGCCAGCAGTTCCCAGGGGGGTCAGCCCCAGCATTTT. Translation: CASSSQGGQPQHF.